This T cell receptor beta chain emerged from a study of blood T cell repertoires in COVID-19 (dated by TCRdb to 2018 to 2020). At the level of the whole study: The collaborator samples originated in the United States, Italy and Spain and spanned the acute and convalescent phases of COVID-19. The sample metadata nearly always contained a de-identified subject ID, COVID-19 status, age in years and sex. The material from the prospective study consisted of cDNA or gDNA derived from T cells, B-cell-depleted T cells, or PBMCs. The samples were drawn from two sources: the first 160 participants of the ongoing ImmuneRACE study, and 1,254 subjects contributed by 6 global collaborators. Where HLA class I and class II types were available, the types were taken from metadata supplied by the sample provider, not from assay-based typing. The dataset comprised deeply sampled blood TCRbeta repertoires from subjects exposed to, actively infected with, or recovered from COVID-19. The repertoires were made available in a free public database intended to serve as a resource for research on the immune response to SARS-CoV-2.

Whole blood was collected in K2EDTA tubes by collaborating institutions according to the institutions' own protocols. For TCRbeta analysis, collaborator samples were shipped as frozen whole blood, as isolated PBMCs, or as DNA extracted from either sample type. TCRbeta CDR3 regions were amplified from genomic DNA using the immunoSEQ Assay, a bias-controlled multiplex PCR. Per the authors' processing: The number of nucleated cells in each sample was estimated by amplification of reference gene primers within the assay. To quantify the absolute abundance of each unique TCRbeta CDR3 rearrangement, sequence reads were collapsed and filtered. Productive Simpson clonality was computed per sample as the square root of Simpson's diversity index over productive rearrangements. TCRdb re-hosts the immuneACCESS table, in-frame sequences only. Its copies lack some clones; in the studies checked, an unresolved V gene accounts for under half of them, and the cause for the rest is not known. Clone size and V and J calls were adopted from that table, with D and trimming inferred from the DNA. Across this sample there are 110,000 to 150,000 clones, with around 80% seen only once. The ten largest account for less than 2% of the sample.

About this clone: The clone's antigen remains unknown. No qualities accompany the bases; no much larger clone lies one base away.

Beyond this particular receptor, the publication reports: Clinical and demographic metadata were provided uncurated, with the amount varying by source and participant.

V loses 5 bases of germline sequence and J loses 10 bases, and the interval between the two ends is 14 bases. From the cysteine up to the phenylalanine, the CDR3 has a length of 12 residues. Kept here is only the CDR3 DNA, which spans 36 bases and is read in frame from base 1. CDR1 MNHEY and CDR2 SMNVEV were looked up in the germline V gene (reference sequence). Sequenced material: peripheral blood. The sequence joins TRBV27 to TRBJ1-1, with TRBD1 tentatively as D gene (5 bases match). The TCR originated in a woman aged 60-75 years with acute or convalescent COVID-19. The CDR3 region reads CASSPPAGTAFF. The DNA is as follows: TGTGCCAGCAGTCCCCCGGCGGGGACAGCTTTCTTT.